This passage covers 21 T cell receptor beta chains from one sample sequenced in a study of T cell responses to AZD1222 COVID-19 vaccine. Generated by immunoSEQ multiplex PCR, the TCRdb table keeps only in-frame clones and is missing some. This sample has more than 85,000 clones, with roughly 90% found just once. The input for sequencing was peripheral blood, taken on day 0 of AZD1222 vaccination. The receptor set was obtained from an adult in good health.

V gene TRBV10-3 combines with J gene TRBJ2-7; TRBD1 agrees at 10 bases. The CDR3 runs to 15 residues. The V gene's germline CDR1 is ENHRY and CDR2 SYGVKD. The V gene end was trimmed by 2 bases and the J gene end by 5 bases; junction bases not matched to a gene: 6. CDR3 amino acids: CAISERQGAPHEQYF. CDR3 nucleotide sequence: TGTGCCATCAGTGAGAGACAGGGGGCGCCCCACGAGCAGTACTTC.

The chain employs TRBV10-3 and TRBJ2-7, with D possibly matching TRBD1 (6 bases). Germline CDR1 is ENHRY and CDR2 is SYGVKD. V lost 0 bases and J lost 3, with 6 bases in between. The CDR3 sequence is 13 residues long. The CDR3 loop is CAISESDSYEQYF. The CDR3 bases are TGTGCCATCAGTGAGTCGGACAGCTACGAGCAGTACTTC.

This sequence joins TRBV6-6 and TRBJ2-7, with 12 bases lining up with TRBD2. J was trimmed by 5 bases and V by 5 bases; bases with no gene match: 7. This CDR3 is built from 15 residues. CDR1 and CDR2 (germline): MNHNY, SVGAGI (reference sequence). DNA of the CDR3: TGTGCCAGCAGTGGGGCTAGCGGGAGGGGCGACGAGCAGTACTTC. Residues: CASSGASGRGDEQYF.

The chain combines TRBV3-1 (or the pseudogene TRBV3-2) with TRBJ1-4, with D uncertain. The CDR3 length is 14 residues. CDR1 is LGHDT and CDR2 is YNNKEL in the germline V gene (reference sequence). The germline V and J ends were trimmed by 2 bases and 6 bases, with 10 bases remaining between them. This CDR3 is CASSQREIHEKLFF. The DNA for the CDR3 is TGTGCCAGCAGCCAACGGGAAATCCATGAAAAACTGTTTTTT.

This clone was detected only a few times. The CDR3: CASSVGISYNEQFF. As DNA, the CDR3 is TGTGCCAGCAGCGTGGGCATCTCCTACAATGAGCAGTTCTTC. The chain joins TRBV9 to TRBJ2-1; D is unclear. Between the trimmed V and J ends, which lost 2 bases and 0 bases, there was a span of 6 bases. There are 14 residues in the CDR3. The germline V gene encodes CDR1 SGDLS and CDR2 YYNGEE.

This chain uses TRBV2 with TRBJ1-5, with a weak D call TRBD1 (6 bases). This CDR3 region has 15 residues. CDR1 is SNHLY and CDR2 is FYNNEI in the germline V gene. Trimming left V 6 bases short and J 3 bases short, with 15 bases between. The DNA for the CDR3 is TGTGCCAGCAGAAGAAGGGGGGGGATCAATCAGCCCCAGCATTTT. The encoded protein is CASRRRGGINQPQHF.

In regard to this clone: Mismatch with germline at one junction end may stem from a read error. This chain links TRBV27 with TRBJ2-1; 11 nucleotides agree with TRBD2. The CDR3 has 16 residues. Germline CDR1 is MNHEY and CDR2 is SMNVEV (reference sequence). In DNA form, the CDR3 reads TGTGCCAGCAGTTTATCATCAACTAGCGGGAGTAATGCGCAGTTCTTC. Its protein is CASSLSSTSGSNAQFF.

The rearrangement uses TRBV3-1 (or the pseudogene TRBV3-2) and TRBJ1-1; tentative D call: TRBD1 (5 bases). Germline-derived CDR1 and CDR2 are LGHDT and YNNKEL (reference sequence). The CDR3 has 14 residues. Trimming shortened V by 5 bases and J by 4 bases, and 14 bases separated the two germline ends. DNA for the CDR3: TGTGCCAGCAGCGCCTTCGCGGGGGGCACTGAAGCTTTCTTT. As protein: CASSAFAGGTEAFF.

V gene TRBV30 combines with J gene TRBJ2-7; no reliable D call. This CDR3 has 13 amino acids. Trimming left V 1 base short and J 2 bases short, with 9 bases between. Germline CDR1 is GTSNPN and CDR2 is SVGIG (reference sequence). CDR3 DNA sequence: TGTGCCTGGAGTGGTGGAGTGACCTACGAGCAGTACTTC. The encoded protein is CAWSGGVTYEQYF.

The chain combines TRBV19 with TRBJ1-1, with 8 nucleotides matching TRBD1. V shed 4 bases, J shed 0 bases, and the junction held 4 bases outside the gene matches. The CDR3 covers 15 residues. The germline gives CDR1 LNHDA, CDR2 SQIVND (reference sequence). CDR3 sequence: CASSTRQGLNTEAFF. CDR3 bases: TGTGCCAGTAGTACGAGACAGGGGCTGAACACTGAAGCTTTCTTT.

The genes are TRBV6-1 and TRBJ1-2; unclear D gene. The CDR3 runs to 11 residues. V was cut by 3 bases and J by 4 bases, with 3 bases left in between. From germline, CDR1 is MNHNS and CDR2 SASEGT. CDR3 bases: TGTGCCAGCAGTGATATCTATGGCTACACCTTC. Translated, it gives CASSDIYGYTF.

The chain is built from TRBV3-1 (or the pseudogene TRBV3-2) and TRBJ2-7; 13 bases map to TRBD2. This CDR3 has 16 residues. CDR1 and CDR2 from the germline V gene are LGHDT and YNNKEL (reference sequence). The V gene end was trimmed by 4 bases and the J gene end by 0 bases; junction bases not matched to a gene: 3. The CDR3 DNA reads TGTGCCAGCAGCCGGGGGACTAGCGGGATCTCCTACGAGCAGTACTTC. Protein sequence: CASSRGTSGISYEQYF.

The chain joins TRBV12-3 or TRBV12-4 to TRBJ2-7; no definite D call. V lost 4 bases and J 6 bases, leaving 13 bases between the germline ends. The CDR3 is 13 amino acids. CDR3 bases: TGTGCCAGCAGTTCCGGGCCCTCTGGCGAGCAGTACTTC. Its protein product is CASSSGPSGEQYF.

This clone was observed once. This chain connects TRBV13 to TRBJ2-1, with 9 bases identical to TRBD1. The CDR3 extends over 20 amino acids. CDR1 and CDR2 (germline): PRHDT, FYEKMQ (reference sequence). V lost 3 bases to trimming and J lost 6 bases; unmatched junction nucleotides: 21. CDR3 coding DNA: TGTGCCAGCAGCTTTTGGACCGGGACAGGGAATATGAAGGTTCGCAATGAGCAGTTCTTC. It translates to CASSFWTGTGNMKVRNEQFF. The full variable domain, completed using reference TRBV13 and TRBJ2-1, is AAGVIQSPRHLIKEKRETATLKCYPIPRHDTVYWYQQGPGQDPQFLISFYEKMQSDKGSIPDRFSAQQFSDYHSELNMSSLELGDSALYFCASSFWTGTGNMKVRNEQFFGPGTRLTVL.

This rearrangement joins TRBV6-1 to TRBJ2-5, with 7 bases matching TRBD2. The CDR3 covers 13 residues. V was pared by 2 bases and J by 5 bases, with 2 bases of the junction left unmatched. Per the germline V gene, CDR1 is MNHNS and CDR2 is SASEGT. The CDR3 DNA follows: TGTGCCAGCAGTGAATGGGGGGGGGAGACCCAGTACTTC. Translation gives CASSEWGGETQYF.

The gene calls are TRBV11-2 and TRBJ1-6, with 7 positions matching TRBD1. Per the germline V gene, CDR1 is SGHAT and CDR2 is FQNNGV. The CDR3 spans 14 residues. V gave up 6 bases and J gave up 4 bases; unmatched junction bases: 3. Written as DNA, the CDR3 is TGTGCCAGCAGGAGGGGACAGTATAATTCACCCCTCCACTTT. This encodes CASRRGQYNSPLHF.

This sequence joins TRBV18 and TRBJ1-4; 8 bases are a match to TRBD1. With 6 bases clipped from V and 3 bases from J, the junction kept 9 bases outside the gene matches. This CDR3 spans 16 amino acids. From germline, CDR1 is KGHSH and CDR2 LQKENI. The DNA for the CDR3 is TGTGCCAGCTCCCAGAACATGGGACAGGCTAATGAAAAACTGTTTTTT. Its translation is CASSQNMGQANEKLFF.

This chain connects TRBV24-1 to TRBJ2-3, with D possibly called TRBD1 or TRBD2 (6 bases each). V gave up 3 bases and J gave up 6 bases, with 18 bases separating them. The CDR3 contains 16 residues. From germline, CDR1 is KGHDR and CDR2 SFDVKD. The CDR3 DNA reads as TGTGCCACCAGTGATCGGGACGGGGGCACCTCGGATACGCAGTATTTT. Translating it yields CATSDRDGGTSDTQYF.

This clone was detected only a few times. This chain connects TRBV2 to TRBJ1-2, with unresolved D. Germline CDR1 reads SNHLY; CDR2 reads FYNNEI. Trimming took off 7 bases at V and 4 bases at J, with 13 bases between the two ends. The CDR3 is 13 amino acids. The chain's CDR3 is CASTPEGGYGYTF. CDR3 nucleotides: TGTGCCAGCACCCCGGAGGGCGGCTATGGCTACACCTTC.

The chain has TRBV7-9 and TRBJ2-7; TRBD1 aligns across 7 bases. Losses at the gene ends were 5 bases for V and 5 bases for J; bases not matched to a gene: 3. Germline V CDR1 and CDR2: SEHNR, FQNEAQ (reference sequence). The length of the CDR3 is 12 residues. CDR3 DNA sequence: TGTGCCAGCAGCGGAACAGGGGACGAGCAGTACTTC. This sequence encodes CASSGTGDEQYF.

The J gene is TRBJ1-1, the V gene TRBV19; TRBD1 is a possible D gene (5 bases). Trimming cost V 2 bases and J 7 bases, with 11 bases left between them. Germline lookup yields CDR1 LNHDA and CDR2 SQIVND (reference sequence). The CDR3 runs to 13 residues. CDR3 protein: CASSILPGSEAFF. CDR3 sequence (DNA): TGTGCCAGTAGTATACTTCCAGGGAGTGAAGCTTTCTTT.